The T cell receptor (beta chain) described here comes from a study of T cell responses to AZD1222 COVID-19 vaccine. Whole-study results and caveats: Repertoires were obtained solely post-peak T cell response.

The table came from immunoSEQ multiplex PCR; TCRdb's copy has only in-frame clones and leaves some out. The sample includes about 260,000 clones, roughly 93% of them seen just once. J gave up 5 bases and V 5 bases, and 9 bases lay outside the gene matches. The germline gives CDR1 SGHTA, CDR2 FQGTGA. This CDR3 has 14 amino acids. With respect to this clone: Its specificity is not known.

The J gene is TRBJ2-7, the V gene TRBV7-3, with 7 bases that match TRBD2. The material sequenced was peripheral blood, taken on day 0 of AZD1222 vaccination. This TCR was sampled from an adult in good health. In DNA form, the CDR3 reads TGTGCCAGCAGCCCCGGACTAGTAGAAAACGAGCAGTACTTC. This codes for CASSPGLVENEQYF. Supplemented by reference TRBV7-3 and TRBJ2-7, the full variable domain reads GAGVSQTPSNKVTEKGKYVELRCDPISGHTALYWYRQSLGQGPEFLIYFQGTGAADDSGLPNDRFFAVRPEGSVSTLKIQRTERGDSAVYLCASSPGLVENEQYFGPGTRLTVT.